This paragraph reports one T cell receptor (beta chain). Antigen specificity is unknown. This sample is drawn from a study of blood T cells in healthy people across ages. Study-wide findings and caveats: Age advanced and TCR beta diversity per million T cells fell, roughly linearly. Strong correlation existed between TCR beta diversity and naive T cell percentage.

For the second PCR, which ran for about 6 to 11 cycles, a sample-barcoded 5' primer and a J-beta primer mix were used. From the 5' RACE reads, TCRdb called clonotypes with MiXCR, one entry per CDR3 protein. The data show roughly 700,000 distinct CDR3 sequences, 25% seen once. V was clipped by 3 bases and J by 2 bases, with 18 bases between them. The CDR3 sequence is 16 residues long. The germline gives CDR1 SQVTM, CDR2 ANQGSEA. These data also featured in a second study, about T cells of mothers and their children.

Source material: blood. V and J are TRBV29-1 and TRBJ2-3; TRBD1 is a possible D gene (5 bases). The sequence came from a boy aged 5 to 17 in good health. As DNA, the CDR3 is TGCAGCGTTGAGTTCGTCGACAGAGGACCCACAGATACGCAGTATTTT. Amino acids: CSVEFVDRGPTDTQYF.